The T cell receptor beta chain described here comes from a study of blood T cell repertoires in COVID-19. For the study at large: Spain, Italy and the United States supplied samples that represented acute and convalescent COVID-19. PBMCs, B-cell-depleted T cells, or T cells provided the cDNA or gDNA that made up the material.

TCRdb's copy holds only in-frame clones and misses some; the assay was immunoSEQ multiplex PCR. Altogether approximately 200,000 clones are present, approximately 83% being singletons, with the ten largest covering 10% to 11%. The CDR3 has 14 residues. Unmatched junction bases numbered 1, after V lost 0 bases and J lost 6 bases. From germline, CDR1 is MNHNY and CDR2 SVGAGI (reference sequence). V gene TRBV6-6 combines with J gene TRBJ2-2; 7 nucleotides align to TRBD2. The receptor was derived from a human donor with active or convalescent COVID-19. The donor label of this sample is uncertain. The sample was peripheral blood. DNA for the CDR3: TGTGCCAGCAGTTACTCCGGACTAGCCGGGGAGCTGTTTTTT. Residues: CASSYSGLAGELFF.